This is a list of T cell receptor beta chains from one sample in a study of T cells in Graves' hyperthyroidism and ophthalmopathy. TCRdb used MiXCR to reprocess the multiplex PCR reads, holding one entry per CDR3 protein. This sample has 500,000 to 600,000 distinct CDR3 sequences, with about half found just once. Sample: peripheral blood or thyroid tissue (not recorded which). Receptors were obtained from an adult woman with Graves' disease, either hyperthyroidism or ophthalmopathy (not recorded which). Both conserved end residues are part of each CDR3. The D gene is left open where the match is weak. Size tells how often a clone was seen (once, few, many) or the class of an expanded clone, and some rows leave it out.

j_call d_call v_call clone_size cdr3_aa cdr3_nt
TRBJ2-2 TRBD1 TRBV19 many CASSLRQGSDTGELFF TGTGCCAGTAGTCTTCGACAGGGGAGCGACACCGGGGAGCTGTTTTTT
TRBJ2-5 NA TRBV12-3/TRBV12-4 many CASSLDGETQYF TGTGCCAGCAGCTTAGATGGGGAGACCCAGTACTTC
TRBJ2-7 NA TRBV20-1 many CSARVRKRSYEQYF TGCAGTGCTAGAGTGCGCAAAAGGTCCTACGAGCAGTACTTC
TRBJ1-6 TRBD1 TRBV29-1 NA CSWGQSTPLHF TGCAGCTGGGGACAGTCAACACCCCTCCACTTT
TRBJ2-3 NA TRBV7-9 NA CASSAERSTDTQYF TGTGCCAGCAGCGCAGAGAGGAGCACAGATACGCAGTATTTT
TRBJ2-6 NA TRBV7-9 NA CASSLGNRGANVLTF TGTGCCAGCAGCTTAGGAAATAGGGGGGCCAACGTCCTGACTTTC
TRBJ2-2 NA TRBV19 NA CALGDTGELFF TGTGCCTTGGGGGACACCGGGGAGCTGTTTTTT
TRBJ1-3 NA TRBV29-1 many CSVRSGNTIYF TGCAGTGTTCGATCGGGAAACACCATATATTTT
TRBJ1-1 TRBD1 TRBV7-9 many CASSPRQGSTEAFF TGTGCCAGCAGCCCACGACAGGGAAGCACTGAAGCTTTCTTT
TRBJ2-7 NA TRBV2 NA CASSVSGTYEQYF TGTGCCAGCAGTGTATCAGGGACCTACGAGCAGTACTTC
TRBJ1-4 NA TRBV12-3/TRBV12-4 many CASSPHGAATNEKLFF TGTGCCAGCAGTCCGCACGGGGCCGCAACTAATGAAAAACTGTTTTTT
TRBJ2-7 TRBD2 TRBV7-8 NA CASNKREGGSNEQYF TGTGCCAGCAACAAGCGGGAGGGTGGAAGCAATGAGCAGTACTTC
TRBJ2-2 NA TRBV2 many CASSELLVGELFF TGTGCCAGCAGTGAACTTTTAGTCGGGGAGCTGTTTTTT
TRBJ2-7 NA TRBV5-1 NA CASRNRDGSFEQYF TGTGCCAGCAGAAACCGGGACGGCTCGTTCGAGCAGTACTTC
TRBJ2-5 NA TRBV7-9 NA CASRQTVQETQYF TGTGCCAGCAGACAGACAGTCCAAGAGACCCAGTACTTC
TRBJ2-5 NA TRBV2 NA CASSVGDQPQYF TGTGCCAGCAGTGTGGGGGATCAGCCCCAGTACTTC
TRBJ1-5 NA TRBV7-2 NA CASSLVTLGGNQPQHF TGTGCCAGCAGCTTAGTTACTCTCGGGGGCAATCAGCCCCAGCATTTT
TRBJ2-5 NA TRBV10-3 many CAISESFQETQYF TGTGCCATCAGTGAGTCGTTCCAAGAGACCCAGTACTTC
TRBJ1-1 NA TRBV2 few CASSPRPGGFF TGTGCCAGCAGCCCGAGGCCTGGGGGTTTCTTT
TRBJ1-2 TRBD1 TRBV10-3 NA CAISETGADTEGYTF TGTGCCATCAGTGAGACAGGGGCGGACACTGAAGGCTACACCTTC
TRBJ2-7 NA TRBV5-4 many CASSGAWGSGEQYF TGTGCCAGCAGCGGGGCGTGGGGCTCGGGCGAGCAGTACTTC
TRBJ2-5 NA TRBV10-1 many CASDRQETQYF TGCGCCAGCGACAGACAAGAGACCCAGTACTTC
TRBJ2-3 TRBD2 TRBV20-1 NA CSASPGRGGADTQYF TGCAGTGCTAGCCCCGGGAGGGGGGGCGCAGATACGCAGTATTTT
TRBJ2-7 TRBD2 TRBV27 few CASSLLAGYEQYF TGTGCCAGCAGTTTACTAGCGGGCTACGAGCAGTACTTC
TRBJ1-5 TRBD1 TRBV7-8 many CASSPRRTGWQPQHF TGTGCCAGCAGCCCTAGGCGGACAGGGTGGCAGCCCCAGCATTTT
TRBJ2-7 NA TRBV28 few CASSFFSSSYEQYF TGTGCCAGCAGTTTTTTTTCTTCCTCCTACGAGCAGTACTTC
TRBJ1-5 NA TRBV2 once CASAWGSSNQPQHF TGTGCCAGCGCCTGGGGGAGTAGCAATCAGCCCCAGCATTTT
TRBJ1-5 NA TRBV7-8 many CASSLARVSGQPQHF TGTGCCAGCAGCTTAGCGCGGGTATCTGGACAGCCCCAGCATTTT
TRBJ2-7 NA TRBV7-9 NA CASSKDNSYEQYF TGTGCCAGCAGCAAAGACAATTCCTACGAGCAGTACTTC
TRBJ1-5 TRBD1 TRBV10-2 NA CASSGTGASNQPQHF TGCGCCAGCTCCGGGACAGGGGCGAGCAATCAGCCCCAGCATTTT
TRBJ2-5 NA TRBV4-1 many CASSLGPLETQYF TGCGCCAGCAGCCTAGGGCCGCTGGAGACCCAGTACTTC
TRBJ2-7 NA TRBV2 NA CASSEFPGRQYF TGTGCCAGCAGTGAATTCCCGGGGCGACAGTACTTC
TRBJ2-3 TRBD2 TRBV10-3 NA CAISGLAGADTQYF TGTGCCATCAGCGGACTAGCGGGAGCAGATACGCAGTATTTT
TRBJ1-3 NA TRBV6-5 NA CASSAQTGTRGNTIYF TGTGCCAGCAGTGCTCAGACCGGGACACGAGGAAACACCATATATTTT
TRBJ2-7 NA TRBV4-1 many CASSQEVGTGDYEQYF TGCGCCAGCAGCCAAGAAGTCGGGACTGGGGACTACGAGCAGTACTTC
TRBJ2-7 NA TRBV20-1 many CSARREPFEQYF TGCAGTGCTAGACGGGAGCCCTTCGAGCAGTACTTC
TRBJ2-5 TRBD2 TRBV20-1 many CSANRLGGRPGETQYF TGCAGTGCCAACCGACTAGGCGGGAGGCCGGGGGAGACCCAGTACTTC
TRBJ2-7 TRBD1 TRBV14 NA CASSQRQGYTYEQYF TGTGCCAGCAGCCAGAGACAGGGGTACACCTACGAGCAGTACTTC
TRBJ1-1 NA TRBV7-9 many CASRSTAAEAFF TGTGCCAGCAGGTCGACGGCGGCTGAAGCTTTCTTT
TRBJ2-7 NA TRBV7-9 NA CASREAGVNYEQYF TGTGCCAGCCGGGAGGCAGGGGTGAACTACGAGCAGTACTTC
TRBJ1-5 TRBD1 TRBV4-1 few CASSQHGTGNQPQHF TGCGCCAGCAGCCAACACGGGACAGGGAATCAGCCCCAGCATTTT
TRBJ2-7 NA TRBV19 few CASSIGIYYEQYF TGTGCCAGTAGTATTGGTATCTATTACGAGCAGTACTTC
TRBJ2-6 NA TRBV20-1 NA CSARGAGTNVLTF TGCAGTGCTAGAGGTGCAGGGACCAACGTCCTGACTTTC
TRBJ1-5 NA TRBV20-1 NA CSATAAGNSNQPQHF TGCAGTGCCACGGCGGCGGGGAATAGCAATCAGCCCCAGCATTTT
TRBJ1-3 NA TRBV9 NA CASRSDRSSGNTIYF TGTGCCAGCAGAAGTGACAGATCCTCTGGAAACACCATATATTTT
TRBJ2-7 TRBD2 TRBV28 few CASSSSGTSGMRSYEQYF TGTGCCAGCAGTTCCTCCGGGACTAGCGGGATGAGGTCGTACGAGCAGTACTTC
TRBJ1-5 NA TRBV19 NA CASSIGGAIQPQHF TGTGCCAGTAGTATAGGAGGGGCCATTCAGCCCCAGCATTTT
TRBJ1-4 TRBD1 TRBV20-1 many CSATQGGYEKLFF TGCAGTGCTACACAGGGGGGGTATGAAAAACTGTTTTTT
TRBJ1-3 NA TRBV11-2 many CASSLTREIGNTIYF TGTGCCAGCAGCTTGACTCGGGAAATTGGAAACACCATATATTTT